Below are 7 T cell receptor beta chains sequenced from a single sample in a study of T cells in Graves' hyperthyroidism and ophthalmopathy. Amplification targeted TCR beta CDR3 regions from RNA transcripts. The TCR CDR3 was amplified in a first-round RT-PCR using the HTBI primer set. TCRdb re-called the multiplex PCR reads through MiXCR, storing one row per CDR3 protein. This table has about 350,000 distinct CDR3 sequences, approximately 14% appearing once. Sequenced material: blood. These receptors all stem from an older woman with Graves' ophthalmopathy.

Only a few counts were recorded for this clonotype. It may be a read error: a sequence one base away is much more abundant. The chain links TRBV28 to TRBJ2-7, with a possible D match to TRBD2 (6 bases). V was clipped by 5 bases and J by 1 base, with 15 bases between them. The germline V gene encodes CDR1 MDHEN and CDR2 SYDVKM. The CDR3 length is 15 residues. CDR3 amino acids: CASSTGGRISYEQYF. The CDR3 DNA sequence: TGTGCCAGCAGTACCGGGGGACGGATTTCCTACGAGCAGTACTTC. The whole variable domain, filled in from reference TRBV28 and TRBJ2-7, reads DVKVTQSSRYLVKRTGEKVFLECVQDMDHENMFWYRQDPGLGLRLIYFSYDVKMKEKGDIPEGYSVSREKKERFSLILESASTNQTSMYLCASSTGGRISYEQYFGPGTRLTVT.

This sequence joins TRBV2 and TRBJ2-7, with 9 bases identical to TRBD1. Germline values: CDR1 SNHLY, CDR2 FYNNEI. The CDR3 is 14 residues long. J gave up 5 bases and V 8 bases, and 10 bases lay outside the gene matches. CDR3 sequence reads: CASAPTGGRDEQYF. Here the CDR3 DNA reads TGTGCCAGCGCCCCTACAGGGGGCCGAGACGAGCAGTACTTC.

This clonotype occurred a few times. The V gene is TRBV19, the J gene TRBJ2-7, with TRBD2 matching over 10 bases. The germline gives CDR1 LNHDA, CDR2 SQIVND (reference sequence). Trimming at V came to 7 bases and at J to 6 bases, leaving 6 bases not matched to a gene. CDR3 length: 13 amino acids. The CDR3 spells CASNELAGSEQYF. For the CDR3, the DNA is TGTGCCAGTAATGAACTAGCGGGATCCGAGCAGTACTTC.

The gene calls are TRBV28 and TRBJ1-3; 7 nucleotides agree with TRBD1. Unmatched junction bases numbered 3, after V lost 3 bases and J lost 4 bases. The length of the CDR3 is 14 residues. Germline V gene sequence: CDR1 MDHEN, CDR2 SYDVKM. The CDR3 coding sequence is TGTGCCAGCAGTTTCAGGGGGAAAGGAAACACCATATATTTT. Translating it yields CASSFRGKGNTIYF. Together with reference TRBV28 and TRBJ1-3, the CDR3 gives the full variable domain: DVKVTQSSRYLVKRTGEKVFLECVQDMDHENMFWYRQDPGLGLRLIYFSYDVKMKEKGDIPEGYSVSREKKERFSLILESASTNQTSMYLCASSFRGKGNTIYFGEGSWLTVV.

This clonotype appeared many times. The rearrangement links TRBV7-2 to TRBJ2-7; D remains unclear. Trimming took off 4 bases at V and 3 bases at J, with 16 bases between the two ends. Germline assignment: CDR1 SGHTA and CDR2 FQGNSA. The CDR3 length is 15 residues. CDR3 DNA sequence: TGTGCCAGCAGCTCCTGGCTAGGAAGGGACTACGAGCAGTACTTC. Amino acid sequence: CASSSWLGRDYEQYF.

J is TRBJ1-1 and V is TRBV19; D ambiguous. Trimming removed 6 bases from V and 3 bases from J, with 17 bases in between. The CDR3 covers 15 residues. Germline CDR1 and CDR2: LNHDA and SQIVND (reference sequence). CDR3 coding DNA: TGTGCCAGTAGCAGAGGATGGTCTGCGGACACTGAAGCTTTCTTT. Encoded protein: CASSRGWSADTEAFF.

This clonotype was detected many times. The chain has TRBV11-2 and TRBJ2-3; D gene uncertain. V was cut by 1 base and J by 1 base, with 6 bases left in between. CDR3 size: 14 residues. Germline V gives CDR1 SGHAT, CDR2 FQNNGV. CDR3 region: CASSLGFGTDTQYF. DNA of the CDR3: TGTGCCAGCAGCTTAGGGTTTGGCACAGATACGCAGTATTTT.